This T cell receptor (beta chain) came from a study of T cell responses to AZD1222 COVID-19 vaccine. Clones were read by immunoSEQ multiplex PCR, and TCRdb kept only the in-frame ones, dropping some. The table has 100,000 to 150,000 clones, around 84% seen once; the top ten hold 12%. The length of the CDR3 is 14 residues. Looked up from germline, CDR1 is MDHEN and CDR2 is SYDVKM. Trimming took 6 bases from V and 5 from J, leaving 16 bases between them. The TCR sequence derives from an adult in good health. This material consisted of peripheral blood, taken on day 0 of AZD1222 vaccination. V and J are TRBV28 and TRBJ1-2; D may be TRBD1 (6 bases). The CDR3 region is CASSLLGGEYGYTF. Here the CDR3 DNA reads TGTGCCAGCAGCCTTCTGGGGGGCGAATATGGCTACACCTTC.